This passage covers 9 T cell receptor beta chains from one sample sequenced in a study of beta chain features in type 1 diabetes. Expressed TCRB transcripts were sequenced because the entire RNA isolate underwent reverse transcription. Profiling relied on immunoSEQ multiplex PCR, and the TCRdb table lists in-frame clones only, not all of them. The data show 150,000 or so clones, around 8.7% seen once. Sequenced sample: central memory CD4+ T cells from blood. The source is a man between 18 and 35 years old in good health.

This chain uses TRBV19 with TRBJ1-4; 10 positions match TRBD1. CDR3 length: 13 amino acids. Germline CDR1 LNHDA, CDR2 SQIVND (reference sequence). V lost 7 bases, J lost 8 bases, and 4 bases stayed unmatched. In DNA form, the CDR3 reads TGTGCCAGTAACCGGGACAGGGGCGAAAAACTGTTTTTT. This codes for CASNRDRGEKLFF. The variable domain in full, with the rest retrieved from reference TRBV19 and TRBJ1-4, is DGGITQSPKYLFRKEGQNVTLSCEQNLNHDAMYWYRQDPGQGLRLIYYSQIVNDFQKGDIAEGYSVSREKKESFPLTVTSAQKNPTAFYLCASNRDRGEKLFFGSGTQLSVL.

This clone was counted only a few times. The rearrangement uses TRBV7-9 and TRBJ1-6; 7 nucleotides match TRBD1. The CDR3 sequence is 14 residues long. CDR1 is SEHNR, CDR2 FQNEAQ, per germline (reference sequence). The trim removed 5 bases at V and 6 bases at J, leaving 4 bases unmatched. This CDR3 is CASSAGTVNSPLHF. The CDR3 DNA is TGTGCCAGCAGCGCCGGGACAGTTAATTCACCCCTCCACTTT.

The chain uses TRBV28 and TRBJ1-4; weak D call: TRBD1 (6 bases). V dropped 3 bases and J dropped 10 bases, with 9 bases sitting between them. The CDR3 covers 12 residues. Germline CDR1 and CDR2: MDHEN and SYDVKM. CDR3 DNA sequence: TGTGCCAGCAGTTTCGGGGGGCGAAAACTGTTTTTT. It yields the protein CASSFGGRKLFF.

CDR3 sequence: CSVDRQGAVNEQFF. The CDR3 nucleotides read TGCAGCGTTGATAGGCAGGGGGCGGTCAATGAGCAGTTCTTC. The rearrangement uses TRBV29-1 and TRBJ2-1; 8 positions match TRBD1. Trimming removed 3 bases from V and 6 bases from J; junction bases left unmatched: 7. The germline CDR1 and CDR2 sequences are SQVTM and ANQGSEA. This CDR3 has 14 amino acids.

With respect to this clone: The same CDR3 is also encoded by other DNA sequences in this sample. The chain recombines TRBV18 with TRBJ2-5; maybe TRBD1 (5 bases). CDR1 and CDR2 (germline): KGHSH, LQKENI. The V end lost 2 bases, the J end lost 1 base, and 8 bases lay between the germline ends. This CDR3 has 14 amino acids. This CDR3 reads CASSPGQGQETQYF. CDR3 DNA sequence: TGTGCCAGCTCACCAGGACAAGGCCAAGAGACCCAGTACTTC.

This clone has just a few counts. The V gene is TRBV5-6, the J gene TRBJ2-5, with 10 bases aligning to TRBD1. The CDR3 is 14 amino acids. Germline V gene data show CDR1 as SGHDT and CDR2 as YYEEEE. The ends lost 4 bases at V and 5 bases at J; junction bases unmatched: 5. DNA for the CDR3: TGTGCCAGCAGCCGACAGGGACAGGGGGAGACCCAGTACTTC. Its translation: CASSRQGQGETQYF.

The genes are TRBV7-9 and TRBJ2-5, with 13 bases matching TRBD2. Losses at the gene ends were 3 bases for V and 7 bases for J; bases not matched to a gene: 11. Per germline, CDR1 SEHNR and CDR2 FQNEAQ (reference sequence). The CDR3 length is 17 residues. The CDR3 nucleotides are TGTGCCAGCAGCTTCTCCGGGACTAGCGGGGCCCGGGGGACCCAGTACTTC. It codes for CASSFSGTSGARGTQYF.

This chain connects TRBV7-2 to TRBJ1-5; 9 bases map to TRBD1. Germline V CDR1 and CDR2: SGHTA, FQGNSA. After removal of 4 bases from V and 1 base from J, the junction contained 5 bases not matched to a gene. CDR3 length: 16 amino acids. CDR3 sequence (DNA): TGTGCCAGCAGCTCTCCGGACAGGGGCAGCAATCAGCCCCAGCATTTT. Translation gives CASSSPDRGSNQPQHF.

This clone was counted a few times. The chain combines TRBV9 with TRBJ2-2; D unresolved. V lost 0 bases to trimming and J lost 7 bases, with 4 bases between them. This CDR3 has 12 residues. The germline V gene has CDR1 SGDLS and CDR2 YYNGEE. The CDR3 loop reads CASSVVLGELFF. The CDR3 DNA reads TGTGCCAGCAGCGTAGTTCTCGGGGAGCTGTTTTTT.